The rows below give T cell receptor beta chains drawn from one sample of a study of T-cell memory formation after mild COVID-19. TCRdb recomputed calls from the 5' RACE reads with MiXCR, one row per CDR3 protein. This table holds 450,000 to 650,000 distinct CDR3 sequences, over 15% found once. Sequenced: PBMCs or a T cell subset sorted from them (not recorded which). The source of these receptors is an adult woman who had mild COVID-19 (a few samples of this study predate the infection). Cell type and time point are not known. Both conserved end residues are part of each CDR3. The order of the fields is clone size, V gene, D gene, J gene, CDR3 protein, CDR3 DNA. D genes are given only for firm matches. Size values are once, few and many counts, or a class for expanded clones, and some rows have none.

.,TRBV7-2,.,TRBJ1-2,CASSSRGDYGYTF,TGTGCCAGCAGCTCACGGGGGGACTATGGCTACACCTTC
few,TRBV12-3/TRBV12-4,TRBD2,TRBJ2-1,CASSFGLAGSNEQFF,TGTGCCAGCAGTTTTGGTCTAGCGGGATCCAATGAGCAGTTCTTC
few,TRBV24-1,TRBD1,TRBJ2-2,CATSDPRQGSNTGELFF,TGTGCCACCAGTGATCCGAGACAGGGATCGAACACCGGGGAGCTGTTTTTT
once,TRBV5-4,.,TRBJ2-7,CASRGLADEEQYF,TGTGCCAGCCGGGGACTCGCTGACGAGGAGCAGTACTTC
few,TRBV6-5,.,TRBJ1-1,CASSYRQASEAFF,TGTGCCAGCAGTTACCGGCAGGCTTCGGAAGCTTTCTTT
.,TRBV24-1,TRBD1,TRBJ1-5,CATSDPGQENQPQHF,TGTGCCACCAGTGATCCAGGACAGGAGAATCAGCCCCAGCATTTT
once,TRBV12-5,.,TRBJ2-1,CASGLAGGLGDEQFF,TGTGCTAGTGGTTTGGCGGGGGGCCTCGGGGATGAGCAGTTCTTC
.,TRBV18,.,TRBJ2-7,CASSPGNPYEQYF,TGTGCCAGCTCACCGGGCAATCCCTACGAGCAGTACTTC
.,TRBV12-3/TRBV12-4,.,TRBJ1-5,CASSLKDQLSNQPQHF,TGTGCCAGCAGTTTAAAGGACCAGCTCAGCAATCAGCCCCAGCATTTT
few,TRBV4-2,.,TRBJ2-7,CASSQDQQPSYEQYF,TGTGCCAGCAGCCAAGACCAACAGCCTAGTTACGAGCAGTACTTC
many,TRBV7-2,.,TRBJ1-1,CASSLQWAEAFF,TGTGCCAGCAGCTTACAGTGGGCTGAAGCTTTCTTT
.,TRBV5-3,.,TRBJ2-7,CARSRRVGASHEQYF,TGTGCCAGGAGCCGCAGGGTGGGGGCGAGCCACGAGCAGTACTTC
few,TRBV7-8,TRBD1,TRBJ1-2,CASSFGLQGVGGYTF,TGTGCCAGCAGCTTCGGGTTACAGGGGGTCGGTGGCTACACCTTC
.,TRBV27,TRBD1,TRBJ1-2,CASSARTGFYGYTF,TGTGCCAGCAGTGCCCGGACAGGCTTCTATGGCTACACCTTC
few,TRBV24-1,.,TRBJ2-2,CATSEDTGELFF,TGTGCCACCAGTGAGGACACCGGGGAGCTGTTTTTT
.,TRBV12-3/TRBV12-4,.,TRBJ2-7,CASMGSSYEQYF,TGTGCCAGTATGGGGAGCTCCTACGAGCAGTACTTC
few,TRBV5-1,.,TRBJ2-7,CASSWGHAGYEQYF,TGCGCCAGCAGCTGGGGACACGCTGGCTACGAGCAGTACTTC
.,TRBV27,.,TRBJ1-2,CASSLIGSWGYTF,TGTGCCAGCAGTTTAATCGGGTCCTGGGGCTACACCTTC
few,TRBV5-1,TRBD2,TRBJ2-1,CASRPLADNEQFF,TGCGCCAGCAGACCACTAGCGGACAATGAGCAGTTCTTC
.,TRBV6-5,TRBD1,TRBJ1-2,CASSYTGTGGGGYTF,TGTGCCAGCAGTTACACCGGGACAGGGGGCGGTGGCTACACCTTC
.,TRBV12-3/TRBV12-4,TRBD2,TRBJ2-7,CASSPMRLAGFNYEQYF,TGTGCCAGCAGTCCCATGCGGCTAGCGGGATTCAACTACGAGCAGTACTTC